These 32 T cell receptor beta chains share one sample of origin, sequenced in a study of cytomegalovirus exposure and HLA in healthy donors. Use of 60 Vbeta and 13 Jbeta primers characterized the PCR. Clones were read by immunoSEQ multiplex PCR, and TCRdb kept only the in-frame ones, dropping some. The data show approximately 110,000 clones, with 70% to 80% seen just once and about 2.6% held by the top ten. The sample taken for sequencing was PBMCs. The source of these receptors is a man aged 45-60 years in good health and CMV-seropositive.

This clone has just a few counts. The gene calls are TRBV9 and TRBJ1-1; tentatively, D is TRBD1 (6 bases). The CDR3 is 13 residues long. V shed 4 bases and J shed 3 bases, with 10 bases lying between them. In germline, CDR1 is SGDLS, CDR2 YYNGEE. In DNA, the CDR3 is TGTGCCAGCAGCTTCAACAGGGACACTGAAGCTTTCTTT. Amino acid sequence: CASSFNRDTEAFF.

V gene TRBV27 combines with J gene TRBJ2-7; 9 nucleotides agree with TRBD1. Germline CDR1 and CDR2: MNHEY and SMNVEV (reference sequence). This CDR3 spans 16 amino acids. V was pared by 5 bases and J by 1 base, with 9 bases of the junction left unmatched. The CDR3 bases are TGTGCCAGCAGTATCAGGTCCGGGACAGGGTCCTACGAGCAGTACTTC. Translation gives CASSIRSGTGSYEQYF.

The chain has TRBV5-5 and TRBJ1-2; perhaps TRBD1 as D (6 bases). This CDR3 spans 15 amino acids. V was trimmed by 0 bases and J by 2 bases, leaving 11 bases between them. Germline lookup yields CDR1 SGHKS and CDR2 YYEKEE (reference sequence). This CDR3 reads CASSLGGLENYGYTF. Here the CDR3 DNA reads TGTGCCAGCAGCTTGGGGGGGCTGGAGAACTATGGCTACACCTTC.

The table lists this clone with a few counts. This sequence joins TRBV4-1 and TRBJ1-1; tentative D call: TRBD1 (5 bases). Trimming left V 0 bases short and J 3 bases short, with 11 bases between. CDR1 is MGHRA and CDR2 is YSYEKL in the germline V gene. The CDR3 is 15 residues long. CDR3 in DNA: TGCGCCAGCAGCCAAGATCAGGGTAAGCACACTGAAGCTTTCTTT. Protein: CASSQDQGKHTEAFF.

The rearrangement links TRBV7-3 to TRBJ2-3; 13 positions match TRBD2. Germline CDR1 SGHTA, CDR2 FQGTGA. The CDR3 has 15 residues. The V gene end was trimmed by 5 bases and the J gene end by 4 bases; junction bases not matched to a gene: 3. CDR3: CASSLGLAGADTQYF. CDR3 DNA: TGTGCCAGCAGCCTCGGACTAGCGGGAGCAGATACGCAGTATTTT.

This clone has a single count. The chain employs TRBV5-6 and TRBJ2-3, with 9 bases identical to TRBD1. Germline-derived CDR1 and CDR2 are SGHDT and YYEEEE. V gave up 5 bases and J gave up 2 bases; unmatched junction bases: 6. The CDR3 runs 15 residues. The CDR3 here is CASSGGTGITDTQYF. The CDR3 DNA is TGTGCCAGCAGTGGGGGGACAGGGATCACAGATACGCAGTATTTT.

The gene calls are TRBV6-1 and TRBJ2-3; D may be TRBD2 (5 bases). CDR1 is MNHNS, CDR2 SASEGT, per germline. This CDR3 is 13 amino acids long. The CDR3 sequence: CAKDPRDTDTQYF. Written as DNA, the CDR3 is TGTGCTAAAGACCCTCGGGACACAGATACGCAGTATTTT.

The chain carries TRBV4-1 and TRBJ2-7; TRBD1 might be the D (7 bases). V dropped 6 bases and J dropped 0 bases, with 21 bases sitting between them. CDR1 MGHRA and CDR2 YSYEKL come from the germline V gene. There are 17 residues in the CDR3. The CDR3 region is CASRTDWGAGGSYEQYF. Written as DNA, the CDR3 is TGCGCCAGCAGGACAGACTGGGGGGCAGGGGGCTCCTACGAGCAGTACTTC.

The chain carries TRBV9 and TRBJ1-2; maybe TRBD1 (5 bases). CDR1 is SGDLS, CDR2 YYNGEE, per germline. V was pared by 1 base and J by 3 bases, with 22 bases between. The CDR3 extends over 18 amino acids. The CDR3 loop reads CASSVYPNQAGKYYGYTF. The DNA of the CDR3 is TGTGCCAGCAGCGTATACCCCAATCAGGCAGGGAAGTACTATGGCTACACCTTC.

This clone was recorded a few times. An end of the junction differs from the germline gene, which may be a read error. The chain couples TRBV7-2 to TRBJ1-6; TRBD1 matches 7 bases. This CDR3 is built from 16 residues. The V gene's germline CDR1 is SGHTA and CDR2 FQGNSA. The CDR3 nucleotides read TGTGCCAGCAGCCTAGCGTCAGGACAGGAAGATTCACCCCTCCACTTT. Protein product: CASSLASGQEDSPLHF.

This clone has just a few counts. This chain uses TRBV20-1 with TRBJ2-7; TRBD1 might be the D (6 bases). CDR1 DFQATT and CDR2 SNEGSKA come from the germline V gene (reference sequence). The CDR3 has 10 residues. Trimming stripped 6 bases from V and 5 bases from J, with 8 bases between. Here the CDR3 reads CSAQGNEQYF. The CDR3 DNA follows: TGCAGTGCACAGGGAAACGAGCAGTACTTC.

The V gene is TRBV30, the J gene TRBJ2-2, with TRBD1 matching 11 bases. This CDR3 comprises 18 residues. In germline, CDR1 is GTSNPN, CDR2 SVGIG (reference sequence). The junction had 10 bases not matched to a gene; V was cut back by 0 bases and J by 4 bases. This CDR3 reads CAWSVAIGQGASTGELFF. For the CDR3, the DNA is TGTGCCTGGAGTGTAGCAATAGGACAGGGGGCAAGCACCGGGGAGCTGTTTTTT.

This rearrangement joins TRBV7-9 to TRBJ2-7, with 8 bases fitting TRBD1. After removal of 2 bases from V and 2 bases from J, the junction contained 8 bases not matched to a gene. The CDR3 extends over 16 amino acids. Germline loops: CDR1 SEHNR, CDR2 FQNEAQ (reference sequence). Written as DNA, the CDR3 is TGTGCCAGCAGCTTAAGTCGGACAGGGCCTACCTACGAGCAGTACTTC. Amino acids: CASSLSRTGPTYEQYF.

The chain recombines TRBV27 with TRBJ2-7, with 11 bases lining up with TRBD1. The CDR3 sequence is 15 residues long. Germline-derived CDR1 and CDR2 are MNHEY and SMNVEV (reference sequence). Trimming cost V 0 bases and J 4 bases; bases outside gene matches: 2. The CDR3 region is CASSLSGQGGYEQYF. As DNA, the CDR3 is TGTGCCAGCAGTTTATCGGGACAGGGGGGTTACGAGCAGTACTTC.

The chain joins TRBV6-6 to TRBJ2-1; 9 nucleotides align to TRBD1. This CDR3 has 15 residues. The junction had 6 bases not matched to a gene; V was cut back by 5 bases and J by 4 bases. Germline V gene lookup returns CDR1 MNHNY and CDR2 SVGAGI (reference sequence). The DNA of the CDR3 is TGTGCCAGCAGTGATTCGGGACAGGGTTACAATGAGCAGTTCTTC. It specifies CASSDSGQGYNEQFF.

The chain has TRBV10-3 and TRBJ2-7; TRBD2 matches 11 bases. V shed 0 bases and J 1 base; nucleotides not matched to a gene: 5. The V gene's germline CDR1 is ENHRY and CDR2 SYGVKD. The CDR3 consists of 17 residues. This CDR3 reads CAISESSGLAASYEQYF. DNA for the CDR3: TGTGCCATCAGTGAGTCGTCGGGACTAGCGGCTTCCTACGAGCAGTACTTC.

The chain couples TRBV9 to TRBJ2-7, with 8 positions matching TRBD1. Germline V gene lookup returns CDR1 SGDLS and CDR2 YYNGEE. The junction had 12 bases not matched to a gene; V was cut back by 4 bases and J by 6 bases. The CDR3 is made up of 15 amino acids. As DNA, the CDR3 is TGTGCCAGCAGCTTAAGCGGACAGGGTTTTGTCGAGCAGTACTTC. Protein sequence: CASSLSGQGFVEQYF.

The chain couples TRBV11-2 to TRBJ1-1; D unresolved. Deletions cut 1 base from V and 0 bases from J, with 12 bases between. The CDR3 spans 16 residues. Germline values: CDR1 SGHAT, CDR2 FQNNGV. The CDR3 loop reads CASSLGQIALNTEAFF. DNA of the CDR3: TGTGCCAGCAGCTTAGGGCAGATTGCCTTGAACACTGAAGCTTTCTTT.

V and J are TRBV2 and TRBJ1-2; D remains ambiguous. Trimming pared 7 bases from V and 2 bases from J, leaving 14 bases between. In germline, CDR1 is SNHLY, CDR2 FYNNEI. The CDR3 extends over 14 amino acids. CDR3 DNA: TGTGCCAGCACCACCGGACGAGGGAACTATGGCTACACCTTC. As protein: CASTTGRGNYGYTF.

CDR3 sequence (DNA): TGCGCCAGCGCAAACCCAAACGACAGTGAGCAGTTCTTC. Its translation is CASANPNDSEQFF. The chain employs TRBV5-1 and TRBJ2-1, with D perhaps matching TRBD1 (5 bases). CDR3 size: 13 residues. Germline CDR1 reads SGHRS; CDR2 reads YFSETQ. The V end was cut by 7 bases, the J end by 9 bases, with 17 bases between.

The V call is TRBV25-1, the J call TRBJ1-4, with no clear D. Between the trimmed V and J ends, which lost 2 bases and 0 bases, there was a span of 7 bases. CDR1 and CDR2 (germline): MGHDK, SYGVNS. The CDR3 runs 15 residues. The CDR3 region is CASSEPTSTNEKLFF. The CDR3 DNA reads TGTGCCAGCAGTGAACCGACATCAACTAATGAAAAACTGTTTTTT. Based on the CDR3 plus reference TRBV25-1 and TRBJ1-4, the full variable domain is EADIYQTPRYLVIGTGKKITLECSQTMGHDKMYWYQQDPGMELHLIHYSYGVNSTEKGDLSSESTVSRIRTEHFPLTLESARPSHTSQYLCASSEPTSTNEKLFFGSGTQLSVL.

This clone was recorded a few times. The chain has TRBV12-5 and TRBJ2-6, with D possibly TRBD1 on 5 matching bases. Trimming shortened V by 5 bases and J by 2 bases, and 10 bases separated the two germline ends. This CDR3 region has 15 residues. Germline V CDR1 and CDR2: LGHNT, FRNRAP. As DNA, the CDR3 is TGTGCTAGTGGTCCTGGACACGCTGGGGCCAACGTCCTGACTTTC. This translates into CASGPGHAGANVLTF.

This clone was observed a handful of times. The J gene is TRBJ2-5, the V gene TRBV19; D call uncertain. The CDR3 extends over 14 amino acids. V was clipped by 4 bases and J by 0 bases, with 9 bases between them. Germline CDR1 reads LNHDA; CDR2 reads SQIVND (reference sequence). This CDR3 is CASSTAGHQETQYF. DNA for the CDR3: TGTGCCAGTAGTACGGCAGGTCACCAAGAGACCCAGTACTTC. The full variable domain, with the rest looked up from reference TRBV19 and TRBJ2-5, is DGGITQSPKYLFRKEGQNVTLSCEQNLNHDAMYWYRQDPGQGLRLIYYSQIVNDFQKGDIAEGYSVSREKKESFPLTVTSAQKNPTAFYLCASSTAGHQETQYFGPGTRLLVL.

CDR3 bases: TGCGCCAGCAGTGAAACAGGGGACTATGGCTACACCTTC. Amino acid sequence: CASSETGDYGYTF. The chain recombines TRBV10-1 with TRBJ1-2, with TRBD1 matching 7 bases. The CDR3 sequence is 13 residues long. CDR1 and CDR2 from the germline V gene are WNHNN and SYGVQD (reference sequence). V shed 3 bases and J 3 bases; nucleotides not matched to a gene: 1.

The V and J genes are TRBV7-3 and TRBJ2-1; possible D gene TRBD2, 5 bases. Looked up from germline, CDR1 is SGHTA and CDR2 is FQGTGA. Trimming shortened V by 5 bases and J by 6 bases, and 11 bases separated the two germline ends. The CDR3 consists of 13 residues. In nucleotides, the CDR3 is TGTGCCAGCAGCCCCATCGGAGGCAATGAGCAGTTCTTC. This sequence encodes CASSPIGGNEQFF.

The V and J genes are TRBV5-1 and TRBJ1-5; D may be TRBD1 (5 bases). Per germline, CDR1 SGHRS and CDR2 YFSETQ. Between the trimmed V and J ends, which lost 4 bases and 5 bases, there was a span of 13 bases. CDR3 length: 14 amino acids. This CDR3 is CASSPTGRDQPQHF. Written as DNA, the CDR3 is TGCGCCAGCAGCCCCACGGGCAGGGATCAGCCCCAGCATTTT.

This clone came up a few times. J is TRBJ1-3 and V is TRBV15; D gene unclear. V was cut by 0 bases and J by 0 bases, with 6 bases left in between. CDR3 length: 15 amino acids. The germline CDR1 and CDR2 sequences are LNHNV and YYDKDF (reference sequence). In nucleotides, the CDR3 is TGTGCCACCAGCAGAGACGGGGACTCTGGAAACACCATATATTTT. It is translated as CATSRDGDSGNTIYF.

The chain has TRBV10-3 and TRBJ2-1, with a tentative D call TRBD2 (6 bases). This CDR3 comprises 19 residues. The germline CDR1 and CDR2 sequences are ENHRY and SYGVKD. V lost 4 bases, J lost 0 bases, and 22 bases lay in between. CDR3 in DNA: TGTGCCATCAGTGGGAGGGTCATCACAGACCAGAGCTCCTACAATGAGCAGTTCTTC. Translating it yields CAISGRVITDQSSYNEQFF.

The rearrangement uses TRBV5-1 and TRBJ2-7; 9 nucleotides line up with TRBD1. The CDR3 has 14 residues. Per germline, CDR1 SGHRS and CDR2 YFSETQ. V was clipped by 5 bases and J by 0 bases; unmatched bases: 3. The CDR3 DNA follows: TGCGCCAGCAGACAGGGGGCGGGCTCCTACGAGCAGTACTTC. Encoded protein: CASRQGAGSYEQYF.

This clone was detected a few times. The chain recombines TRBV9 with TRBJ1-1, with D tentatively TRBD1 (5 bases). Looked up from germline, CDR1 is SGDLS and CDR2 is YYNGEE. V was pared by 3 bases and J by 1 base, with 10 bases between. CDR3 length: 14 residues. The CDR3 sequence is CASSATAWNTEAFF. DNA of the CDR3: TGTGCCAGCAGCGCGACAGCCTGGAACACTGAAGCTTTCTTT.

This chain uses TRBV9 with TRBJ2-3; 10 positions match TRBD2. Losses at the gene ends were 2 bases for V and 4 bases for J; bases not matched to a gene: 7. The CDR3 spans 16 residues. CDR1 and CDR2 (germline): SGDLS, YYNGEE. CDR3 amino acids: CASSVTAGGQADTQYF. The CDR3 DNA reads as TGTGCCAGCAGCGTGACAGCGGGAGGGCAGGCAGATACGCAGTATTTT.

The V and J genes are TRBV7-9 and TRBJ2-7, with D maybe TRBD1 (6 bases). The CDR3 loop spans 12 amino acids. Germline CDR1 and CDR2: SEHNR and FQNEAQ (reference sequence). V was cut by 5 bases and J by 7 bases, with 12 bases left in between. The chain's CDR3 is CASSIAGEEQYF. Written as DNA, the CDR3 is TGTGCCAGCAGCATCGCAGGGGAAGAGCAGTACTTC.